This record looks at one T cell receptor (beta chain) sequence and its context. The CDR3 contains 14 residues. CDR1 SGHRS and CDR2 YFSETQ come from the germline V gene. V lost 4 bases, J lost 4 bases, and 14 bases lay in between. Clones were read by immunoSEQ multiplex PCR, and TCRdb kept only the in-frame ones, dropping some. This table holds roughly 200,000 clones, about 94% found once. This entry is derived from a study of control samples from healthy donors and cancer patients. Sequencing was carried out using blood. The receptor's source is a man aged 45 to 65 in good health. The rearrangement joins TRBV5-1 to TRBJ2-5, with D perhaps matching TRBD2 (5 bases). CDR3 nucleotide sequence: TGCGCCAGCAGCCACACGTCTGAGGGAGAGACCCAGTACTTC. It yields the protein CASSHTSEGETQYF.